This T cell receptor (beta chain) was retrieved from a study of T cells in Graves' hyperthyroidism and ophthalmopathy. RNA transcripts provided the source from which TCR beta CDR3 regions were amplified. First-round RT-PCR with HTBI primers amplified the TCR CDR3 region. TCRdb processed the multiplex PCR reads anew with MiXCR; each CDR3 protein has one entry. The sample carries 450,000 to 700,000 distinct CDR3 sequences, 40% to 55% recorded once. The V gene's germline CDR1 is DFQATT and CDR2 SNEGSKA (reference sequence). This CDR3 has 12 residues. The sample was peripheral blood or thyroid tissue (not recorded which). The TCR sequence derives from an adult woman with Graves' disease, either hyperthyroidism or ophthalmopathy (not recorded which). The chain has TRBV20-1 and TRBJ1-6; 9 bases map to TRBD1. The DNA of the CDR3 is TGCAGCCCGCGGACAGGGGATTCACCCCTCCACTTT. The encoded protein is CSPRTGDSPLHF.